The rows below give T cell receptor beta chains drawn from one sample of a study of PD-1 blockade in classical Hodgkin lymphoma. Some clones are missing from TCRdb's copy, which holds only in-frame ones; the method was immunoSEQ multiplex PCR. This table has 70,000 or so clones, 85% to 95% appearing once. The sample here was peripheral blood mononuclear cells (PBMCs), taken at baseline. All receptors derive from a human donor with classical Hodgkin lymphoma. Each CDR3 is given with its conserved first and last residue. The D gene is left open where the match is weak. Where a row states a size, it is once, few, many or the class of an expanded clone; other rows omit it.

CDR3 DNA	CDR3 protein	V gene	clone size	J gene	D gene
TGTGCCAGCAGTCTACAGGGGGCCGGGGTAGGTGAGCAGTACTTC	CASSLQGAGVGEQYF	TRBV28	-	TRBJ2-7	TRBD1
TGTGCCAGTAGTATTGGCCACACAGATACGCAGTATTTT	CASSIGHTDTQYF	TRBV19	-	TRBJ2-3	-
TGTGCCAGCAGTAACGGGGGGACCGGCACAGATACGCAGTATTTT	CASSNGGTGTDTQYF	TRBV6-1	-	TRBJ2-3	TRBD2
TGCGCCAGCAGCCAAGAGGACAGGGAAGCTAGCGAGCAGTACTTC	CASSQEDREASEQYF	TRBV4-1	-	TRBJ2-7	TRBD1
TGTGCCAGTAGTATCGGTGTGAACACTGAAGCTTTCTTT	CASSIGVNTEAFF	TRBV19	-	TRBJ1-1	-
TGTGCCAGCAGCAAAGGAAACACCGGGGAGCTGTTTTTT	CASSKGNTGELFF	TRBV21-1	once	TRBJ2-2	-
TGTGCCAGCAGCTTAGGCGGGACTAGCGGGATTAATGAGCAGTTCTTC	CASSLGGTSGINEQFF	TRBV7-6	once	TRBJ2-1	TRBD2
TGTGCCAGTAGTATCCCGGGGACAGGCCGAAGCCGAAAGAGCGGGTCTAGCACAGATACGCAGTATTTT	CASSIPGTGRSRKSGSSTDTQYF	TRBV19	-	TRBJ2-3	TRBD1
TGTGCCAGCAGCCCTGAGGGGGGGTCGGGCAATCAGCCCCAGCATTTT	CASSPEGGSGNQPQHF	TRBV5-5	-	TRBJ1-5	-
TGTGCCAGCAGCTTTGGTACCGGCTCTGGAAACACCATATATTTT	CASSFGTGSGNTIYF	TRBV5-4	-	TRBJ1-3	-
TGTGCCACTTGCCCGGGACAGCAGAGCTATGGCTACACCTTC	CATCPGQQSYGYTF	TRBV19	-	TRBJ1-2	TRBD1
TGCAGCGCAGCCCTGGGACAGGGGGCCACCGAGCAGTACTTC	CSAALGQGATEQYF	TRBV29-1	-	TRBJ2-7	TRBD1
TGTGCCAGCAGCTCGCAAGGAGGAACTAGCGACTACAATGAGCAGTTCTTC	CASSSQGGTSDYNEQFF	TRBV4-2	-	TRBJ2-1	TRBD2
TGTGCCAGCATGGGGTTGCGAGGACGGAGGGAGACCCAGTACTTC	CASMGLRGRRETQYF	TRBV11-2	-	TRBJ2-5	-
TGTGCCAGCAGTACCTCTGGGTTCACTGAAGCTTTCTTT	CASSTSGFTEAFF	TRBV27	-	TRBJ1-1	-
TGCGCCAGCAGCGATCGACAGGGGAAAGACACCATATATTTT	CASSDRQGKDTIYF	TRBV5-1	-	TRBJ1-3	TRBD1
TGTGCCAGCAGTTTAATGGGCCGCCCAACACCCGGGGAGCTGTTTTTT	CASSLMGRPTPGELFF	TRBV6-4	-	TRBJ2-2	-
TGTGCCAGCTCGGACAGACGGGCTTTCTTT	CASSDRRAFF	TRBV11-2	-	TRBJ1-1	-
TGTGCCAGCAGCGTAGCCGGGGGTGACCAAGAGACCCAGTACTTC	CASSVAGGDQETQYF	TRBV9	-	TRBJ2-5	-
TGTGCCAGCAGTGATGGGTCCTCAGGAGTTTCCACCTTC	CASSDGSSGVSTF	TRBV6-1	-	TRBJ1-2	-
TGCAGCGCTGGGACAGCCAACTATGGCTACACCTTC	CSAGTANYGYTF	TRBV29-1	-	TRBJ1-2	TRBD1
TGTGCCAGCAGTGCTCTAGCGGGAGGGCCCGATGAGCAGTTCTTC	CASSALAGGPDEQFF	TRBV27	-	TRBJ2-1	TRBD2
TGTGCCAGCAGTTTATCGCCACAGTACCAAGAGACCCAGTACTTC	CASSLSPQYQETQYF	TRBV27	few	TRBJ2-5	-
TGTGCCAGCAGTTTTCGGTTTCCCCAGGGAGAGACCCAGTACTTC	CASSFRFPQGETQYF	TRBV27	-	TRBJ2-5	-
TGTGCCAGCAGTTACGCCCGGGTAGTCATGAACACTGAAGCTTTCTTT	CASSYARVVMNTEAFF	TRBV6-5	-	TRBJ1-1	-
TGTGCCAGCAGCGTGACAACCGGGACAGGGGTTGGAAAACTGTTTTTT	CASSVTTGTGVGKLFF	TRBV9	once	TRBJ1-4	TRBD1
TGCAGCGTTGAGGAGGGCAGCGACTATGGCTACACCTTC	CSVEEGSDYGYTF	TRBV29-1	-	TRBJ1-2	-
TGTGCCAGCAGCCTCAGTGGACCGGGACTAAGGGAAAAACTGTTTTTT	CASSLSGPGLREKLFF	TRBV14	-	TRBJ1-4	-
TGTGCCAGCAGCTGGAGACTAGCGGAGAGCTACAATGAGCAGTTCTTC	CASSWRLAESYNEQFF	TRBV7-3	-	TRBJ2-1	TRBD2
TGTGCCTCCCGTCAGGGAATGATTGAAAAACTGTTTTTT	CASRQGMIEKLFF	TRBV6-5	-	TRBJ1-4	-
TGTGCCAGCAGTTTCATAGAGGAGCTGTTTTTT	CASSFIEELFF	TRBV28	-	TRBJ2-2	-
TGTGCCAGCAGCTTTGGGGTTCAGCCCCAGCATTTT	CASSFGVQPQHF	TRBV7-9	medium-sized	TRBJ1-5	-
TGTGCCAGCAGTGACGCTGGGCTGGGCACCGGGGAGCTGTTTTTT	CASSDAGLGTGELFF	TRBV25-1	-	TRBJ2-2	-
TGTGCCAGCAGCCGCGAAAACAATGAGCAGTTCTTC	CASSRENNEQFF	TRBV4-2	-	TRBJ2-1	-
TGTGCCAGTAGTATTCAGGTTCAAGAGACCCAGTACTTC	CASSIQVQETQYF	TRBV19	-	TRBJ2-5	-
TGTGCCAGCAGCGTAGGTTTAGCGAACACCGGGGAGCTGTTTTTT	CASSVGLANTGELFF	TRBV9	-	TRBJ2-2	-
TGTGCCAGCAGTGTCGACGACAGAACCTACGAGCAGTACTTC	CASSVDDRTYEQYF	TRBV6-1	-	TRBJ2-7	-
TGTGCCAGCAGCGAGCGCGTTGGAGGCTCCTACAATGAGCAGTTCTTC	CASSERVGGSYNEQFF	TRBV9	-	TRBJ2-1	-
TGTGCCAGCAGTCGCAGAGGGGGGACAACGAACACCGGGGAGCTGTTTTTT	CASSRRGGTTNTGELFF	TRBV7-3	-	TRBJ2-2	-
TGTGCCAGCAGTGAAGGACAGGGAGGGCAGCCCCAGCATTTT	CASSEGQGGQPQHF	TRBV6-1	-	TRBJ1-5	TRBD1
TGTGCCAGCAGCCCCAGCCCAACAGCGTTGGAAGGCTACACCTTC	CASSPSPTALEGYTF	TRBV25-1	once	TRBJ1-2	-
TGTGCCAGCAGCGTATTCGCGTCTAGTACTGGGACCCAGTACTTC	CASSVFASSTGTQYF	TRBV9	-	TRBJ2-5	-
TGTGCCAGCAGCTTCGGCAACCAAGAGACCCAGTACTTC	CASSFGNQETQYF	TRBV11-2	-	TRBJ2-5	-
TGTGCCAGCAGCTTAGGGCAGGGTAGCAATGAGCAGTTCTTC	CASSLGQGSNEQFF	TRBV7-3	-	TRBJ2-1	-
TGTGCCAGCAGCTTTATATCCTCAGCGGTCTACGAGCAGTACTTC	CASSFISSAVYEQYF	TRBV5-4	-	TRBJ2-7	-
TGTGCCAGCAGCTTAAGGGCCGGTAATTCACCCCTCCACTTT	CASSLRAGNSPLHF	TRBV13	-	TRBJ1-6	-
TGTGCCAGCAGCTTGGTGGGACTAGGGGCGGAGACCCAGTACTTC	CASSLVGLGAETQYF	TRBV5-6	-	TRBJ2-5	TRBD2
TGCAGCGCCCCCTTATTTCGCGGTTCCCGCGGGGTGCAAGAGACCCAGTACTTC	CSAPLFRGSRGVQETQYF	TRBV29-1	-	TRBJ2-5	-
TGTGCTAGTGGTCCCGGACTAGCGGGGGGACAAGAGACCCAGTACTTC	CASGPGLAGGQETQYF	TRBV12-5	-	TRBJ2-5	TRBD2
TGTGCCAGCAGCTTAGCTGCGGGATTGTACAATGAGCAGTTCTTC	CASSLAAGLYNEQFF	TRBV7-9	medium-sized	TRBJ2-1	-
TGTGCCAGCAGTTTCGGGGGTCGTGGCCCCTACGAGCAGTACTTC	CASSFGGRGPYEQYF	TRBV27	-	TRBJ2-7	-
TGTGCCAGCAGCTTGTTTGGGATAGGGTCCTACGAGCAGTACTTC	CASSLFGIGSYEQYF	TRBV5-8	-	TRBJ2-7	-
TGTGCCAGCAGCTTAAGTCAAGGGGGGATCTACGAGCAGTACTTC	CASSLSQGGIYEQYF	TRBV7-9	-	TRBJ2-7	-